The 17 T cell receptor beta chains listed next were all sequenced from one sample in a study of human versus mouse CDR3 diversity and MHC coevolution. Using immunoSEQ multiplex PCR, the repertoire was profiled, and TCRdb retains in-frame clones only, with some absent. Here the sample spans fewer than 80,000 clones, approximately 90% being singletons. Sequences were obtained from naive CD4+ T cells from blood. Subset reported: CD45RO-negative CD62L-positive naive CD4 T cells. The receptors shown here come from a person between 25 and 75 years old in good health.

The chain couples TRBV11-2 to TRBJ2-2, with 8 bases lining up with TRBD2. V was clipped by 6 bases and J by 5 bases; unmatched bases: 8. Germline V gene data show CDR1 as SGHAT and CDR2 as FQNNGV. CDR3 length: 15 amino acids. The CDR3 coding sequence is TGTGCCAGCAGAAACGGACTAGCCGGAACCGGGGAGCTGTTTTTT. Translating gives CASRNGLAGTGELFF.

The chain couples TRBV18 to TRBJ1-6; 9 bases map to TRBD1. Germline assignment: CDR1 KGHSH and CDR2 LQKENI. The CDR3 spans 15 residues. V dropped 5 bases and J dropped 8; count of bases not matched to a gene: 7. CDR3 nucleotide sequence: TGTGCCAGCTCATCTCGGACAGGGGTCGATTCACCCCTCCACTTT. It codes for CASSSRTGVDSPLHF.

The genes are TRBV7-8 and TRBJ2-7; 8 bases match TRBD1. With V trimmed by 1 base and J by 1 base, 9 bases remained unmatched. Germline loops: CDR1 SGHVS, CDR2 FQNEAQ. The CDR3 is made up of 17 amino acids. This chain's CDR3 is CASSLVRGQIGSYEQYF. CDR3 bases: TGTGCCAGCAGCTTAGTCAGGGGGCAAATAGGATCCTACGAGCAGTACTTC. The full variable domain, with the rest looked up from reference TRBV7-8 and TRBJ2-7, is GAGVSQSPRYKVAKRGQDVALRCDPISGHVSLFWYQQALGQGPEFLTYFQNEAQLDKSGLPSDRFFAERPEGSVSTLKIQRTQQEDSAVYLCASSLVRGQIGSYEQYFGPGTRLTVT.

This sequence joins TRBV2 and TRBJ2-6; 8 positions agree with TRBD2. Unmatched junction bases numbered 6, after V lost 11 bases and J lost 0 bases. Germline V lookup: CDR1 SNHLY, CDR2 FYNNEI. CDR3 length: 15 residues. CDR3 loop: CARAGTSSGANVLTF. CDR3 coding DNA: TGTGCCCGAGCAGGGACTAGCTCTGGGGCCAACGTCCTGACTTTC.

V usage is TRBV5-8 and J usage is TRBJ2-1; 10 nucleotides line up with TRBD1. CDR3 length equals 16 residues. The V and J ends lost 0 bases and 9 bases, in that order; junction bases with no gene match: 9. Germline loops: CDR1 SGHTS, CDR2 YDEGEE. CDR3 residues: CASSLDGTGAVGEQFF. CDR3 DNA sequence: TGTGCCAGCAGCTTGGACGGGACAGGGGCGGTAGGTGAGCAGTTCTTC.

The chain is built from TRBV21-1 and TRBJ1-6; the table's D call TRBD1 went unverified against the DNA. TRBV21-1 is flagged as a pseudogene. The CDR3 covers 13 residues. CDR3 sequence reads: CASRQGENSPLHF. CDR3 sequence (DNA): TGTGCCAGCAGACAGGGAGAGAATTCACCCCTCCACTTT.

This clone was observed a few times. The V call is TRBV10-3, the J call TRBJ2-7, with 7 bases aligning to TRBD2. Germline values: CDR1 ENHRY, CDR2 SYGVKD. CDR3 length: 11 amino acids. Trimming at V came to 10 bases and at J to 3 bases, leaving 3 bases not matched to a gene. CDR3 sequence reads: CATGTNYEQYF. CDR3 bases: TGTGCCACCGGGACTAACTACGAGCAGTACTTC.

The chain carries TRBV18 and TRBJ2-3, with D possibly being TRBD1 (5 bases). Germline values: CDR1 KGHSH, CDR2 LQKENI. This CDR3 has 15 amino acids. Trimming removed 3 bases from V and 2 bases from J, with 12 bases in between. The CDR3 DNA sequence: TGTGCCAGCTCACCTATTGACAGATACACAGATACGCAGTATTTT. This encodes CASSPIDRYTDTQYF.

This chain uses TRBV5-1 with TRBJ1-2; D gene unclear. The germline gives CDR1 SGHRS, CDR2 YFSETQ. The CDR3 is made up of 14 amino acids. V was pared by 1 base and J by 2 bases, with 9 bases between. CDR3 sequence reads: CASSLSGSNYGYTF. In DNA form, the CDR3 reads TGCGCCAGCAGCTTGAGCGGATCAAACTATGGCTACACCTTC.

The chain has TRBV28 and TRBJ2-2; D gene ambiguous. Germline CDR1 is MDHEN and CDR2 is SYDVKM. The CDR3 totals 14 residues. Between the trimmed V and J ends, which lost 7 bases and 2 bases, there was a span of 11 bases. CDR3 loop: CASIPGSNTGELFF. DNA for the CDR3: TGTGCCAGCATCCCCGGGTCTAACACCGGGGAGCTGTTTTTT.

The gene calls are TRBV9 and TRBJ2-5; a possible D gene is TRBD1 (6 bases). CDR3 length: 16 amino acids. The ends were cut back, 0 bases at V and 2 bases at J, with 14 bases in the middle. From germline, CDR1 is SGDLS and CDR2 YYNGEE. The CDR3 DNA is TGTGCCAGCAGCGTAGCTCCTCGGCAGGGGCAAGAGACCCAGTACTTC. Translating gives CASSVAPRQGQETQYF.

CDR3 in amino acids: CASSQGEAGSNYGYTF. The CDR3 DNA sequence: TGCGCCAGCAGCCAAGGAGAGGCAGGGTCAAACTATGGCTACACCTTC. The gene calls are TRBV4-1 and TRBJ1-2; D perhaps matches TRBD1 (5 bases). The germline V gene has CDR1 MGHRA and CDR2 YSYEKL. This CDR3 is built from 16 residues. V was shortened by 1 base and J by 2 bases, with 14 bases between the two germline ends.

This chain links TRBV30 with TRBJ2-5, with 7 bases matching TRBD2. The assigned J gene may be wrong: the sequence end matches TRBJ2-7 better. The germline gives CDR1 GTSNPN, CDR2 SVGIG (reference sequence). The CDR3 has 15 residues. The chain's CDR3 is CAWSGRGGSSYEQYF. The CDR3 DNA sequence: TGTGCCTGGAGCGGTCGGGGCGGGAGTTCCTACGAGCAGTACTTC.

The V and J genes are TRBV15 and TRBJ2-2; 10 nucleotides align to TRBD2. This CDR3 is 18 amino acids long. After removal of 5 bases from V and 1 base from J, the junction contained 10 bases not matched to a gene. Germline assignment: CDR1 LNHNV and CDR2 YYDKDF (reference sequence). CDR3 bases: TGTGCCACCAGCTCAACTGCCTGGACTAGCGGGAACACCGGGGAGCTGTTTTTT. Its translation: CATSSTAWTSGNTGELFF. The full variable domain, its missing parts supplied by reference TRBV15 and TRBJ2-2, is DAMVIQNPRYQVTQFGKPVTLSCSQTLNHNVMYWYQQKSSQAPKLLFHYYDKDFNNEADTPDNFQSRRPNTSFCFLDIRSPGLGDTAMYLCATSSTAWTSGNTGELFFGEGSRLTVL.

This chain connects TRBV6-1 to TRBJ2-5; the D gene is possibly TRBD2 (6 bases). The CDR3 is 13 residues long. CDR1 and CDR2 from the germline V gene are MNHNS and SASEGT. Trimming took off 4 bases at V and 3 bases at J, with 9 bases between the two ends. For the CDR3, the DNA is TGTGCCAGCAGTGTGGCGGGGAAAGAGACCCAGTACTTC. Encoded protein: CASSVAGKETQYF.

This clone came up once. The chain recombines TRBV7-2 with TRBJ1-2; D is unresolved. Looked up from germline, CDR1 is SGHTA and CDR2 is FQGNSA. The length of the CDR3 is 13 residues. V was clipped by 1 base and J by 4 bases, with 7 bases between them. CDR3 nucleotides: TGTGCCAGCAGCTTAGAAACAGCCTATGGCTACACCTTC. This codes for CASSLETAYGYTF.

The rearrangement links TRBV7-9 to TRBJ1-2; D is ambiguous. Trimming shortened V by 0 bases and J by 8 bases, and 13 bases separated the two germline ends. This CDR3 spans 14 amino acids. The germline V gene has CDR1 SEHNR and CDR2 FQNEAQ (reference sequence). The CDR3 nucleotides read TGTGCCAGCAGCTTAGCGGCATCGTACAGCGGCTACACCTTC. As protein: CASSLAASYSGYTF. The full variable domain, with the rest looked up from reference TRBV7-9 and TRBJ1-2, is DTGVSQNPRHKITKRGQNVTFRCDPISEHNRLYWYRQTLGQGPEFLTYFQNEAQLEKSRLLSDRFSAERPKGSFSTLEIQRTEQGDSAMYLCASSLAASYSGYTFGSGTRLTVV.